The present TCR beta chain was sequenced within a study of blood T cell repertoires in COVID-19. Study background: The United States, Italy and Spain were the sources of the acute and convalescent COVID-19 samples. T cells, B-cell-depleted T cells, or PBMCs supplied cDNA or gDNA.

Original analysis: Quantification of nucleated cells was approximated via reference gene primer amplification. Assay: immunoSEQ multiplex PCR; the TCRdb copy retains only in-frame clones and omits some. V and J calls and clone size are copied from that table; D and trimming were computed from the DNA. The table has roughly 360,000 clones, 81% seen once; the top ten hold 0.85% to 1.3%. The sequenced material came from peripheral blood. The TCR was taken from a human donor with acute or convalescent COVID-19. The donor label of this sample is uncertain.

The CDR3 region has the DNA TGTGCCATCAAGGGTCAACAGGCCCTCTCTGGGGCCAACGTCCTGACTTTC. Protein: CAIKGQQALSGANVLTF. The V gene is TRBV10-3, the J gene TRBJ2-6; tentatively, D is TRBD1 (5 bases). Trimming removed 7 bases at V and 0 bases at J, with 16 bases between. The length of the CDR3 is 17 residues. Germline CDR1 and CDR2: ENHRY and SYGVKD.